The 30 T cell receptor beta chains below come from one sample, sequenced in a study of blood T cell repertoires in COVID-19 (dated by TCRdb to 2019 to 2021). The receptor library was made with the immunoSEQ multiplex PCR assay. TCRdb took this table from immuneACCESS and kept in-frame rearrangements with V and J called. Such tables lack part of the clones; where checked against another copy, unresolved V genes explain under half of the gap, and the rest is unexplained. The sample table lists about 360,000 clones, approximately 86% of them with a count of one. The ten largest make up approximately 2.1% of the sample. The sample consisted of PBMCs or T cells enriched from blood (not recorded which). The source of these receptors is a woman aged 40 to 50 with acute COVID-19.

The V and J genes are TRBV9 and TRBJ2-3; the D gene is possibly TRBD2 (6 bases). Germline loops: CDR1 SGDLS, CDR2 YYNGEE. The length of the CDR3 is 15 residues. The V and J ends lost 0 bases and 4 bases respectively, with 12 bases between them. CDR3 sequence: CASSVAGDYADTQYF. In nucleotides, the CDR3 is TGTGCCAGCAGCGTAGCGGGGGATTACGCAGATACGCAGTATTTT.

V and J are TRBV2 and TRBJ1-2, with 8 bases that match TRBD1. Germline V gives CDR1 SNHLY, CDR2 FYNNEI. V shed 0 bases and J 6 bases; nucleotides not matched to a gene: 6. The CDR3 loop spans 15 amino acids. The CDR3 sequence is CASSEATTRGHGYTF. The CDR3 DNA is TGTGCCAGCAGTGAAGCCACAACCAGGGGGCATGGCTACACCTTC.

V gene TRBV19 combines with J gene TRBJ1-3, with D hard to call. This CDR3 spans 16 amino acids. Trimming took off 2 bases at V and 2 bases at J, with 13 bases between the two ends. Germline CDR1 is LNHDA and CDR2 is SQIVND (reference sequence). CDR3 in amino acids: CASSIPAGSAGNTIYF. The DNA of the CDR3 is TGTGCCAGTAGTATACCGGCGGGTTCGGCTGGAAACACCATATATTTT.

V and J are TRBV27 and TRBJ2-5; D call uncertain. The germline V gene encodes CDR1 MNHEY and CDR2 SMNVEV (reference sequence). Deletions cut 8 bases from V and 5 bases from J, with 6 bases between. The CDR3 is 10 amino acids. CDR3 nucleotides: TGTGCCAGCTGCGAGGAGACCCAGTACTTC. This gives the protein CASCEETQYF.

The V gene is TRBV9, the J gene TRBJ1-2, with 9 positions matching TRBD1. Germline V gene data show CDR1 as SGDLS and CDR2 as YYNGEE. The trim removed 4 bases at V and 4 bases at J, leaving 8 bases unmatched. This CDR3 comprises 15 residues. The CDR3, as DNA: TGTGCCAGCAGCCTACGGACAGGGGCGGGCTATGGCTACACCTTC. It translates to CASSLRTGAGYGYTF.

This chain connects TRBV7-9 to TRBJ1-4, with D unresolved. V dropped 3 bases and J dropped 9 bases, with 11 bases sitting between them. Germline V lookup: CDR1 SEHNR, CDR2 FQNEAQ (reference sequence). The CDR3 consists of 13 residues. The CDR3 reads CASSFSRSQKLFF. The CDR3 DNA sequence: TGTGCCAGCAGCTTCTCCCGCAGTCAAAAACTGTTTTTT.

V gene TRBV4-2 combines with J gene TRBJ2-5; 8 bases agree with TRBD1. CDR3 size: 15 residues. CDR1 is LGHNA, CDR2 YNFKEQ, per germline. The ends lost 5 bases at V and 3 bases at J; junction bases unmatched: 8. In DNA, the CDR3 is TGTGCCAGCAGCGGCCCGGGGACAGGAGAAGAGACCCAGTACTTC. Amino acids: CASSGPGTGEETQYF.

In DNA, the CDR3 is TGTGCTAGTGGTCCCCGGGCGGGAACCTACGAGCAGTACTTC. Translated, it gives CASGPRAGTYEQYF. The V call is TRBV12-5, the J call TRBJ2-7, with a possible D match to TRBD2 (6 bases). V was shortened by 5 bases and J by 2 bases, with 13 bases between the two germline ends. The germline V gene encodes CDR1 LGHNT and CDR2 FRNRAP. The CDR3 consists of 14 residues. Complete variable domain (other parts from reference TRBV12-5 and TRBJ2-7): DARVTQTPRHKVTEMGQEVTMRCQPILGHNTVFWYRQTMMQGLELLAYFRNRAPLDDSGMPKDRFSAEMPDATLATLKIQPSEPRDSAVYFCASGPRAGTYEQYFGPGTRLTVT.

V gene TRBV9 combines with J gene TRBJ2-7; D is perhaps TRBD1 (6 bases). Trimming pared 0 bases from V and 3 bases from J, leaving 13 bases between. The CDR3 is made up of 15 amino acids. CDR1 is SGDLS and CDR2 is YYNGEE in the germline V gene. In nucleotides, the CDR3 is TGTGCCAGCAGCGTAGGAGGACAGATAATCTACGAGCAGTACTTC. As protein: CASSVGGQIIYEQYF.

In its sample, this clone was seen once. The chain recombines TRBV6-1 with TRBJ2-5, with 8 bases lining up with TRBD2. The CDR3 has 19 amino acids. V lost 0 bases, J lost 1 base, and 13 bases stayed unmatched. Germline CDR1 reads MNHNS; CDR2 reads SASEGT. The CDR3, as DNA: TGTGCCAGCAGTGAAGCTGTGGTAGCTAGCGGGCAGATCCAAGAGACCCAGTACTTC. This translates into CASSEAVVASGQIQETQYF.

This CDR3 is CASSPSRDRLLRQYF. Here the CDR3 DNA reads TGTGCCAGCAGCCCGTCCCGGGACAGGCTCCTAAGGCAGTACTTC. The chain has TRBV7-8 and TRBJ2-7; 8 bases align to TRBD1. V trimming: 5 bases; J trimming: 9 bases; junction bases outside the gene matches: 15. CDR3 size: 15 residues. In germline, CDR1 is SGHVS, CDR2 FQNEAQ.

The genes are TRBV25-1 and TRBJ2-2; the match to TRBD1 covers 7 bases. Trimming took 6 bases from V and 0 from J; bases not matched to a gene: 1. Germline assignment: CDR1 MGHDK and CDR2 SYGVNS. This CDR3 spans 14 amino acids. The CDR3 DNA reads as TGTGCCAGCAGAGACAGGGCGAACACCGGGGAGCTGTTTTTT. It yields the protein CASRDRANTGELFF.

This chain connects TRBV12-3 or TRBV12-4 to TRBJ1-2, with 8 bases that match TRBD1. The CDR3 sequence is 13 residues long. V dropped 5 bases and J dropped 8; count of bases not matched to a gene: 7. The DNA for the CDR3 is TGTGCCAGCAGTCCTGACAGGGGTCGGGGCTACACCTTC. Its protein is CASSPDRGRGYTF.

The V call is TRBV5-1, the J call TRBJ2-7; perhaps TRBD2 as D (6 bases). CDR1 is SGHRS, CDR2 YFSETQ, per germline. CDR3 length: 14 amino acids. Trimming left V 2 bases short and J 0 bases short, with 9 bases between. Written as DNA, the CDR3 is TGCGCCAGCAGCTTCACCGGGGGCTCCTACGAGCAGTACTTC. Protein sequence: CASSFTGGSYEQYF.

The V gene is TRBV12-5, the J gene TRBJ1-4; D is undetermined. Germline V gives CDR1 LGHNT, CDR2 FRNRAP. Trimming took 6 bases from V and 5 from J, leaving 13 bases between them. The length of the CDR3 is 14 residues. CDR3 nucleotide sequence: TGTGCTAGTGGGCCCGGGAACCCAAATGAAAAACTGTTTTTT. This translates into CASGPGNPNEKLFF.

Written as DNA, the CDR3 is TGTGCCAGCAGCTCTCAGACTAGCGGGGGGGCCAATGAGCAGTTCTTC. Its protein product is CASSSQTSGGANEQFF. The rearrangement links TRBV3-1 (or the pseudogene TRBV3-2) to TRBJ2-1; 14 nucleotides align to TRBD2. V gave up 5 bases and J gave up 6 bases; unmatched junction bases: 6. The CDR3 totals 16 residues. CDR1 is LGHDT, CDR2 YNNKEL, per germline (reference sequence).

The chain employs TRBV7-8 and TRBJ1-4; perhaps TRBD1 as D (6 bases). The germline CDR1 and CDR2 sequences are SGHVS and FQNEAQ. Trimming left V 5 bases short and J 4 bases short, with 17 bases between. The CDR3 loop spans 16 amino acids. CDR3 bases: TGTGCCAGCAGCATGGTGCCAGGGGCGCGTAATGAAAAACTGTTTTTT. It encodes CASSMVPGARNEKLFF.

Only a few counts were recorded for this clone. V usage is TRBV10-2 and J usage is TRBJ2-3; 13 bases agree with TRBD2. The CDR3 has 17 amino acids. V shed 4 bases, J shed 4 bases, and the junction held 8 bases outside the gene matches. The germline V gene encodes CDR1 WSHSY and CDR2 SAAADI. The CDR3, as DNA: TGCGCCAGCAGTGGGGATCCACTAGCGGGGGGGGCAGATACGCAGTATTTT. Translation gives CASSGDPLAGGADTQYF.

J is TRBJ1-4 and V is TRBV4-1, with 9 bases matching TRBD1. The CDR3 has 15 amino acids. Trimming took 4 bases from V and 8 from J; bases not matched to a gene: 8. CDR1 MGHRA and CDR2 YSYEKL come from the germline V gene. CDR3 residues: CASSLDRGVAEKLFF. In nucleotides, the CDR3 is TGCGCCAGCAGCCTAGACAGGGGGGTTGCGGAAAAACTGTTTTTT.

V is TRBV10-2 and J is TRBJ1-1; tentative D call: TRBD1 (5 bases). This CDR3 region has 12 residues. V shed 6 bases and J shed 4 bases, with 9 bases lying between them. Germline V lookup: CDR1 WSHSY, CDR2 SAAADI. As DNA, the CDR3 is TGCGCCAGCAGGGAAGGGGTCACTGAAGCTTTCTTT. It yields the protein CASREGVTEAFF.

The chain has TRBV11-2 and TRBJ1-1, with 8 bases lining up with TRBD1. Trimming cost V 5 bases and J 5 bases; bases outside gene matches: 10. The CDR3 has 15 amino acids. The V gene's germline CDR1 is SGHAT and CDR2 FQNNGV. CDR3 sequence (DNA): TGTGCCAGCAGCCCATGGACAGGGATGGGAACTGAAGCTTTCTTT. This gives the protein CASSPWTGMGTEAFF. The entire variable domain, with the rest obtained from reference TRBV11-2 and TRBJ1-1, is as follows: EAGVAQSPRYKIIEKRQSVAFWCNPISGHATLYWYQQILGQGPKLLIQFQNNGVVDDSQLPKDRFSAERLKGVDSTLKIQPAKLEDSAVYLCASSPWTGMGTEAFFGQGTRLTVV.

V usage is TRBV7-8 and J usage is TRBJ1-4, with D perhaps TRBD1 (6 bases). CDR3 length equals 17 residues. Between the trimmed V and J ends, which lost 0 bases and 4 bases, there was a span of 15 bases. CDR1 is SGHVS and CDR2 is FQNEAQ in the germline V gene. The CDR3 bases are TGTGCCAGCAGCTTAGCCTACAGGGACGAAGTTAATGAAAAACTGTTTTTT. Translating it yields CASSLAYRDEVNEKLFF.

In its sample, this clone was seen a few times. This chain links TRBV28 with TRBJ1-4, with D tentatively TRBD1 (5 bases). The CDR3 spans 11 residues. CDR1 MDHEN and CDR2 SYDVKM come from the germline V gene. V was shortened by 3 bases and J by 11 bases, with 7 bases between the two germline ends. CDR3 nucleotides: TGTGCCAGCAGTTTTAAGGGGAAACTGTTTTTT. It encodes CASSFKGKLFF. The whole variable domain, filled in from reference TRBV28 and TRBJ1-4, reads DVKVTQSSRYLVKRTGEKVFLECVQDMDHENMFWYRQDPGLGLRLIYFSYDVKMKEKGDIPEGYSVSREKKERFSLILESASTNQTSMYLCASSFKGKLFFGSGTQLSVL.

The chain links TRBV5-1 to TRBJ2-2; weak D call: TRBD1 (6 bases). There are 14 residues in the CDR3. Trimming pared 3 bases from V and 2 bases from J, leaving 8 bases between. The germline CDR1 and CDR2 sequences are SGHRS and YFSETQ. CDR3 coding DNA: TGCGCCAGCAGCTCAGGGGTTAACACCGGGGAGCTGTTTTTT. It encodes CASSSGVNTGELFF.

V and J are TRBV25-1 and TRBJ1-1; no firm D call. V was shortened by 3 bases and J by 5 bases, with 7 bases between the two germline ends. This CDR3 is built from 12 residues. Germline loops: CDR1 MGHDK, CDR2 SYGVNS. CDR3: CASSDPGTEAFF. The DNA of the CDR3 is TGTGCCAGCAGTGACCCCGGGACTGAAGCTTTCTTT.

The V gene is TRBV6-6, the J gene TRBJ1-2; 9 bases align to TRBD1. In germline, CDR1 is MNHNY, CDR2 SVGAGI (reference sequence). This CDR3 region has 15 residues. V was pared by 5 bases and J by 3 bases, with 7 bases of the junction left unmatched. Here the CDR3 DNA reads TGTGCCAGCAGTCACACCGGGACAGGGTACTATGGCTACACCTTC. Protein sequence: CASSHTGTGYYGYTF.

The chain is built from TRBV18 and TRBJ1-2; 9 bases are shared with TRBD1. This CDR3 region has 14 residues. Germline CDR1 KGHSH, CDR2 LQKENI. With 4 bases clipped from V and 3 bases from J, the junction kept 3 bases outside the gene matches. The CDR3 protein is CASSQQGADYGYTF. In DNA form, the CDR3 reads TGTGCCAGCTCACAACAGGGGGCGGACTATGGCTACACCTTC.

The CDR3 is CASSSEDWTGGDEQFF. CDR3 nucleotide sequence: TGTGCCAGCAGCTCGGAGGATTGGACAGGCGGCGATGAGCAGTTCTTC. The J gene is TRBJ2-1, the V gene TRBV7-8; 7 nucleotides agree with TRBD1. This CDR3 contains 16 residues. V lost 4 bases and J lost 8; bases outside the gene matches: 14. CDR1 is SGHVS and CDR2 is FQNEAQ in the germline V gene.

In this sample, this clone turned up once. V usage is TRBV19 and J usage is TRBJ1-2; TRBD1 might be the D (5 bases). Germline V CDR1 and CDR2: LNHDA, SQIVND (reference sequence). Trimming pared 3 bases from V and 6 bases from J, leaving 14 bases between. This CDR3 has 14 amino acids. The CDR3 region is CASSISAGRHGYTF. The CDR3 DNA is TGTGCCAGTAGTATCTCGGCAGGGAGGCATGGCTACACCTTC.

V and J are TRBV4-1 and TRBJ2-7; 7 nucleotides agree with TRBD1. Germline trimming cut 1 base from V and 6 bases from J; bases unmatched to any gene: 6. In germline, CDR1 is MGHRA, CDR2 YSYEKL. The CDR3 sequence is 14 residues long. The CDR3 is CASSQVGGRGEQYF. As DNA, the CDR3 is TGCGCCAGCAGCCAAGTAGGGGGCAGGGGCGAGCAGTACTTC.